Listed below are T cell receptor beta chains from one sample, sequenced in a study of blood T cell repertoires in COVID-19. Some clones are missing from TCRdb's copy, which holds only in-frame ones; the method was immunoSEQ multiplex PCR. The sample has about 50,000 clones; more than 80% are singletons. The sample consisted of peripheral blood. These receptors all stem from a man aged 60 to 69 with acute or convalescent COVID-19. Each CDR3 is given with its conserved first and last residue. The D gene is left open where the match is weak. For some rows the clone size is stated as once, few or many, or as a class when expanded; others skip it.

clone_size: NA
v_call: TRBV28
j_call: TRBJ1-6
d_call: NA
cdr3_nt: TGTGCCAGCACCTGGTGGAGGACGAATTCACCCCTCCACTTT
cdr3_aa: CASTWWRTNSPLHF

clone_size: NA
v_call: TRBV24-1
j_call: TRBJ1-2
d_call: NA
cdr3_nt: TGTGCCACCAGTGATCGCCCAGGGTTTGGCTACACCTTC
cdr3_aa: CATSDRPGFGYTF

clone_size: NA
v_call: TRBV3-1/TRBV3-2
j_call: TRBJ2-7
d_call: NA
cdr3_nt: TGTGCCAGCAGCCAATTAGGGGTATACGAGCAGTACTTC
cdr3_aa: CASSQLGVYEQYF

clone_size: NA
v_call: TRBV30
j_call: TRBJ1-5
d_call: NA
cdr3_nt: TGTGCCTGGAGTAGTGGGGGGACGGAAAATCAGCCCCAGCATTTT
cdr3_aa: CAWSSGGTENQPQHF

clone_size: NA
v_call: TRBV28
j_call: TRBJ2-2
d_call: NA
cdr3_nt: TGTGCCAGCAGTTCCACGGGCGGGACAGCCTTCGGGGAGCTGTTTTTT
cdr3_aa: CASSSTGGTAFGELFF

clone_size: NA
v_call: TRBV24-1
j_call: TRBJ2-5
d_call: TRBD2
cdr3_nt: TGTGCCACCAGTGGGCTAGCGGGGGAGACCCAGTACTTC
cdr3_aa: CATSGLAGETQYF

clone_size: NA
v_call: TRBV18
j_call: TRBJ1-5
d_call: TRBD1
cdr3_nt: TGTGCCAGCTCGATTGGGACAGGGGCCTATAGCAATCAGCCCCAGCATTTT
cdr3_aa: CASSIGTGAYSNQPQHF

clone_size: once
v_call: TRBV12-3/TRBV12-4
j_call: TRBJ1-2
d_call: NA
cdr3_nt: TGTGCCAGCAGTTTAATCAGGGGCGATGGCTACACCTTC
cdr3_aa: CASSLIRGDGYTF

clone_size: NA
v_call: TRBV5-4
j_call: TRBJ2-7
d_call: NA
cdr3_nt: TGTGCCAGCAGCTTGGGCCAGCGAGGGTCTTACGAGCAGTACTTC
cdr3_aa: CASSLGQRGSYEQYF

clone_size: NA
v_call: TRBV30
j_call: TRBJ1-4
d_call: NA
cdr3_nt: TGTGCCTGGATTTCTGGAGGGCCAAATGAAAAACTGTTTTTT
cdr3_aa: CAWISGGPNEKLFF

clone_size: NA
v_call: TRBV10-2
j_call: TRBJ1-1
d_call: NA
cdr3_nt: TGCGCCAGCAGTTTTCAGGGGAAGAACACTGAAGCTTTCTTT
cdr3_aa: CASSFQGKNTEAFF

clone_size: NA
v_call: TRBV3-1/TRBV3-2
j_call: TRBJ2-7
d_call: TRBD1
cdr3_nt: TGTGCCAGCAGTACAGGGGTCGGCGAGCAGTACTTC
cdr3_aa: CASSTGVGEQYF

clone_size: few
v_call: TRBV27
j_call: TRBJ2-2
d_call: NA
cdr3_nt: TGTGCCAGCAAGAGACAGGCCGACACCGGGGAGCTGTTTTTT
cdr3_aa: CASKRQADTGELFF

clone_size: NA
v_call: TRBV13
j_call: TRBJ2-1
d_call: NA
cdr3_nt: TGTGCCAGCAGCTTAAGTCCAGGGACATACAATGAGCAGTTCTTC
cdr3_aa: CASSLSPGTYNEQFF

clone_size: NA
v_call: TRBV25-1
j_call: TRBJ1-3
d_call: NA
cdr3_nt: TGTGCCAGCAGTGAATGGGGGGGTGGAAACACCATATATTTT
cdr3_aa: CASSEWGGGNTIYF

clone_size: NA
v_call: TRBV19
j_call: TRBJ2-1
d_call: NA
cdr3_nt: TGTGCCAGTAAGCTATACAATGAGCAGTTCTTC
cdr3_aa: CASKLYNEQFF

clone_size: NA
v_call: TRBV5-8
j_call: TRBJ1-4
d_call: NA
cdr3_nt: TGTGCCAGCAGCCCGGGAGTTTCAGGATCCCGAGGTGAAAAACTGTTTTTT
cdr3_aa: CASSPGVSGSRGEKLFF

clone_size: NA
v_call: TRBV5-4
j_call: TRBJ2-7
d_call: NA
cdr3_nt: TGTGCCAGCAGCTTGGCCGTCGGCAGGGGTTCCTACGAGCAGTACTTC
cdr3_aa: CASSLAVGRGSYEQYF

clone_size: NA
v_call: TRBV6-5
j_call: TRBJ2-3
d_call: TRBD1
cdr3_nt: TGTGCCAGTAACCGGGACAGGGGCGCAGATACGCAGTATTTT
cdr3_aa: CASNRDRGADTQYF

clone_size: NA
v_call: TRBV19
j_call: TRBJ1-5
d_call: NA
cdr3_nt: TGTGCCAGTAGTCGACAACAGGGCAATCAGCCCCAGCATTTT
cdr3_aa: CASSRQQGNQPQHF

clone_size: NA
v_call: TRBV6-5
j_call: TRBJ2-3
d_call: NA
cdr3_nt: TGTGCCAGCAGTTTGTTAACGGGTAGCACAGATACGCAGTATTTT
cdr3_aa: CASSLLTGSTDTQYF

clone_size: NA
v_call: TRBV25-1
j_call: TRBJ1-5
d_call: NA
cdr3_nt: TGTGCCAGCAGTAGGGGCGCCGGATTACCCTATAGCAATCAGCCCCAGCATTTT
cdr3_aa: CASSRGAGLPYSNQPQHF

clone_size: NA
v_call: TRBV3-1/TRBV3-2
j_call: TRBJ1-5
d_call: TRBD1
cdr3_nt: TGTGCCAGCAGCGCCCAAGGTCAGGGGGCCGAGCCCCAGCATTTT
cdr3_aa: CASSAQGQGAEPQHF

clone_size: NA
v_call: TRBV9
j_call: TRBJ1-6
d_call: TRBD1
cdr3_nt: TGTGCCAGCAGCCCGCAGACCGACAGGGGAAATTCACCCCTCCACTTT
cdr3_aa: CASSPQTDRGNSPLHF

clone_size: NA
v_call: TRBV27
j_call: TRBJ2-3
d_call: NA
cdr3_nt: TGTGCCAGCAGTTTATCGGAGGGAATCACAGATACGCAGTATTTT
cdr3_aa: CASSLSEGITDTQYF

clone_size: NA
v_call: TRBV28
j_call: TRBJ1-4
d_call: TRBD1
cdr3_nt: TGTGCCAGCAGTTTGATCCCGAGGACAGGAAAATTTGAAAAACTGTTTTTT
cdr3_aa: CASSLIPRTGKFEKLFF

clone_size: NA
v_call: TRBV5-1
j_call: TRBJ1-1
d_call: TRBD1
cdr3_nt: TGCGCCAGCGCGTGGCAGGGGGTTTTATTCACTGAAGCTTTCTTT
cdr3_aa: CASAWQGVLFTEAFF

clone_size: NA
v_call: TRBV3-1/TRBV3-2
j_call: TRBJ1-3
d_call: NA
cdr3_nt: TGTGCCAGCAGCCAAGTCGTCGGTCGCTCTGGAAACACCATATATTTT
cdr3_aa: CASSQVVGRSGNTIYF

clone_size: NA
v_call: TRBV7-3
j_call: TRBJ2-3
d_call: NA
cdr3_nt: TGTGCCAGCAGCTTAAATGGAGGGGGCAGAACAGATACGCAGTATTTT
cdr3_aa: CASSLNGGGRTDTQYF

clone_size: NA
v_call: TRBV19
j_call: TRBJ2-1
d_call: TRBD2
cdr3_nt: TGTGCCAGTAGTATTGGTGTTAGCGGGAGGCCATATGAGCAGTTCTTC
cdr3_aa: CASSIGVSGRPYEQFF

clone_size: NA
v_call: TRBV5-1
j_call: TRBJ2-1
d_call: NA
cdr3_nt: TGCGCTGCTACCGGCTCCTACAATGAGCAGTTCTTC
cdr3_aa: CAATGSYNEQFF

clone_size: NA
v_call: TRBV10-3
j_call: TRBJ2-2
d_call: TRBD1
cdr3_nt: TGTGCCACCGGGACAGTTACCGGGGAGCTGTTTTTT
cdr3_aa: CATGTVTGELFF

clone_size: few
v_call: TRBV6-5
j_call: TRBJ2-3
d_call: NA
cdr3_nt: TGTGCCAGCAGGCCCGGGGGGCGGCCAGATACGCAGTATTTT
cdr3_aa: CASRPGGRPDTQYF

clone_size: NA
v_call: TRBV7-3
j_call: TRBJ2-7
d_call: NA
cdr3_nt: TGTGCCAGCAGCCTAGGCGGTGACTCCTACGAGCAGTACTTC
cdr3_aa: CASSLGGDSYEQYF

clone_size: NA
v_call: TRBV5-6
j_call: TRBJ1-2
d_call: TRBD1
cdr3_nt: TGTGCCAGCAGCCCCCTCCCCAGGACAGGGTTTTATGGCTACACCTTC
cdr3_aa: CASSPLPRTGFYGYTF

clone_size: NA
v_call: TRBV28
j_call: TRBJ2-5
d_call: TRBD2
cdr3_nt: TGTGCCAGCAGTTTCCCTTCAAGCGGGAGGACCCGGGAGACCCAGTACTTC
cdr3_aa: CASSFPSSGRTRETQYF

clone_size: NA
v_call: TRBV6-5
j_call: TRBJ2-7
d_call: TRBD1
cdr3_nt: TGTGCCAGCAAGATACTTCGGGACAGCCTCTACGAGCAGTACTTC
cdr3_aa: CASKILRDSLYEQYF

clone_size: NA
v_call: TRBV18
j_call: TRBJ2-1
d_call: TRBD2
cdr3_nt: TGTGCCAGCTCACCAGGACTAGCGGGAGAAGGTGAGCAGTTCTTC
cdr3_aa: CASSPGLAGEGEQFF

clone_size: many
v_call: TRBV7-9
j_call: TRBJ1-6
d_call: TRBD1
cdr3_nt: TGTGCCAGCAGCCCGGGACAGAGCTATAATTCACCCCTCCACTTT
cdr3_aa: CASSPGQSYNSPLHF

clone_size: NA
v_call: TRBV28
j_call: TRBJ2-1
d_call: NA
cdr3_nt: TGTGCCAGCAGCCTGGAGTCCTACAATGAGCAGTTCTTC
cdr3_aa: CASSLESYNEQFF

clone_size: NA
v_call: TRBV20-1
j_call: TRBJ2-1
d_call: NA
cdr3_nt: TGCAGTGCTAACCGCCGCGATGAGCAGTTCTTC
cdr3_aa: CSANRRDEQFF

clone_size: once
v_call: TRBV5-4
j_call: TRBJ2-3
d_call: NA
cdr3_nt: TGTGCCAGCAGCTTGGGCCCGGGACGACAGGAAGATACGCAGTATTTT
cdr3_aa: CASSLGPGRQEDTQYF

clone_size: NA
v_call: TRBV6-5
j_call: TRBJ1-1
d_call: TRBD1
cdr3_nt: TGTGCCAGCAGTTACTCGTTAGGCAGGGGGGAGATTGAAGCTTTCTTT
cdr3_aa: CASSYSLGRGEIEAFF

clone_size: NA
v_call: TRBV28
j_call: TRBJ1-4
d_call: TRBD1
cdr3_nt: TGTGCCAGCCTTAATGACAGGGGGTTTAATGAAAAACTGTTTTTT
cdr3_aa: CASLNDRGFNEKLFF

clone_size: few
v_call: TRBV6-1
j_call: TRBJ2-4
d_call: NA
cdr3_nt: TGTGCCAGCAGTGAAGGGACAATAGCCAAAAACATTCAGTACTTC
cdr3_aa: CASSEGTIAKNIQYF

clone_size: NA
v_call: TRBV11-3
j_call: TRBJ2-3
d_call: NA
cdr3_nt: TGTGCCAGCAGCTATTCCTTGACCCCAGGAGATACGCAGTATTTT
cdr3_aa: CASSYSLTPGDTQYF

clone_size: NA
v_call: TRBV28
j_call: TRBJ1-2
d_call: NA
cdr3_nt: TGTGCCAGCACCCTATTGGTGGGGACTCGAACTGCTAACTATGGCTACACCTTC
cdr3_aa: CASTLLVGTRTANYGYTF

clone_size: few
v_call: TRBV7-9
j_call: TRBJ2-7
d_call: NA
cdr3_nt: TGTGCCAGCAGCTTCAGGATAGTAGGCAGGGATCACAACGAGCAGTACTTC
cdr3_aa: CASSFRIVGRDHNEQYF

clone_size: NA
v_call: TRBV19
j_call: TRBJ2-7
d_call: TRBD2
cdr3_nt: TGTGCCAGTAGTACAACTACCACCGGGACTAGAAATCCCTACGAGCAGTACTTC
cdr3_aa: CASSTTTTGTRNPYEQYF

clone_size: NA
v_call: TRBV21-1
j_call: TRBJ1-3
d_call: NA
cdr3_nt: TGTGCCAGCAGCACCGGATCGAAAGCGGAAGGTCCCTCTGGAAACACCATATATTTT
cdr3_aa: CASSTGSKAEGPSGNTIYF

clone_size: NA
v_call: TRBV2
j_call: TRBJ1-1
d_call: NA
cdr3_nt: TGTGCCAGCAACCAGGCCGGGATAAGGACTGAAGCTTTCTTT
cdr3_aa: CASNQAGIRTEAFF

clone_size: NA
v_call: TRBV27
j_call: TRBJ1-5
d_call: NA
cdr3_nt: TGTGCCGCCCTAGGTGAGGGAGAGGGCAATCAGCCCCAGCATTTT
cdr3_aa: CAALGEGEGNQPQHF

clone_size: NA
v_call: TRBV2
j_call: TRBJ2-3
d_call: NA
cdr3_nt: TGTGCCAGCAGTAATCTAGCAGCAGATACGCAGTATTTT
cdr3_aa: CASSNLAADTQYF

clone_size: few
v_call: TRBV9
j_call: TRBJ2-1
d_call: NA
cdr3_nt: TGTGCCAGCAGCCCCCCGGGCCGGGGAGTTGCAAATGAGCAGTTCTTC
cdr3_aa: CASSPPGRGVANEQFF

clone_size: NA
v_call: TRBV6-6
j_call: TRBJ2-7
d_call: TRBD1
cdr3_nt: TGTGCCAGTCAAACCGGGGACAGGCTACACGAGCAGTACTTC
cdr3_aa: CASQTGDRLHEQYF

clone_size: NA
v_call: TRBV24-1
j_call: TRBJ2-1
d_call: TRBD2
cdr3_nt: TGTGCCACCATGGGACTAGCGGCAAACAATGAGCAGTTCTTC
cdr3_aa: CATMGLAANNEQFF

clone_size: once
v_call: TRBV30
j_call: TRBJ1-1
d_call: NA
cdr3_nt: TGTGCCTGGAGTGTAGCCGGGGGTGGCACTGAAGCTTTCTTT
cdr3_aa: CAWSVAGGGTEAFF

clone_size: NA
v_call: TRBV6-5
j_call: TRBJ1-1
d_call: TRBD1
cdr3_nt: TGTGCCAGCAGCCTTCAGGGGGCTGCGAACACTGAAGCTTTCTTT
cdr3_aa: CASSLQGAANTEAFF

clone_size: once
v_call: TRBV4-1
j_call: TRBJ2-2
d_call: TRBD2
cdr3_nt: TGCGCCAGCAGCCGGACTAGCGGCAACACCGGGGAGCTGTTTTTT
cdr3_aa: CASSRTSGNTGELFF

clone_size: NA
v_call: TRBV11-2
j_call: TRBJ2-5
d_call: NA
cdr3_nt: TGTGCCAGCAGCGAGTTAACAGGGCTCGGAGAGACCCAGTACTTC
cdr3_aa: CASSELTGLGETQYF